The subject of this entry is one T cell receptor (beta chain). The V and J ends lost 5 bases and 3 bases respectively, with 8 bases between them. Germline CDR1 reads SGHTA; CDR2 reads FQGTGA. The CDR3 totals 13 residues. Original handling: Reference gene primer amplification gave estimated nucleated cell counts. Assay: immunoSEQ multiplex PCR; the TCRdb copy retains only in-frame clones and omits some. The V and J calls and the clone size are those of that table, but D and trimming were determined from the DNA. The table lists under 450,000 clones, around nine tenths of them singletons. The sample originates from a study of blood T cell repertoires in COVID-19.

The TCR originated in a woman aged 55-69 years with COVID-19, enrolled during active disease. The rearrangement joins TRBV7-3 to TRBJ2-1; D gene ambiguous. The sample taken for sequencing was peripheral blood. The CDR3 DNA sequence: TGTGCCAGCAGCCTAGGTTTCTACAATGAGCAGTTCTTC. This translates into CASSLGFYNEQFF.